Below, one TCR beta chain is given with its context. The antigen it binds to is not known. There are no base qualities to consult, and no much larger clone falls within one base. The data derive from a study of CD8 T cells in ankylosing spondylitis (dated by TCRdb to 2016 to 2017). For the study in its entirety: T cell receptor beta repertoires were profiled in healthy donors and ankylosing spondylitis patients so that disease-linked TCR variants could be found. Samples of peripheral blood were taken, and for ankylosing spondylitis patients, synovial fluid was collected as well. The full study cohort was made up of 25 ankylosing spondylitis patients and about a hundred healthy donors.

Overall study results and their limits: Some of the motif variants had been reported before in the synovial fluid and blood of reactive arthritis patients, a finding that suggests common disease-initiation mechanisms. A TCR beta motif of several highly homologous amino acid variants appeared characteristic of blood from ankylosing spondylitis patients. In peripheral blood, the disease-linked clones were found at relatively low frequencies and had a CD8+ phenotype. According to the report, matched synovial fluid samples from ankylosing spondylitis patients were significantly enriched for the disease-linked clones.

Sequencing instrument: Illumina HiSeq 2500. Quantitative 5'-RACE with molecular barcodes was the method used to prepare the TCR beta libraries. The source study handled its data this way. To identify disease-linked TCR variants, a new computational method was used, one built on a probabilistic model of VDJ rearrangement. The public reads were reanalyzed by TCRdb: fastp trimming at Q25, MiXCR alignment, in-frame beta chains only. Here each entry gathers all rows of one CDR3 protein and keeps the most common genes and DNA. These V and J calls derive from TCRdb rather than the authors' analysis. For this sample there are 350,000 to 550,000 distinct CDR3 sequences; roughly a quarter appear just once. The top ten clones comprise about 0.92% of the sample. The clonotype comes from a male donor with ankylosing spondylitis. Sequencing was done on a sample of blood, either unsorted or a sorted T cell fraction (not recorded which).

Read as DNA, the sequence is TGTGCCAGCAGTTATCAGGGACGGGGCACTGAAGCTTTCTTT. It specifies CASSYQGRGTEAFF. The chain is assembled from TRBV12-3 or TRBV12-4 and TRBJ1-1; TRBD1 might be the D gene, on 5 matching bases. The cysteine opens and the phenylalanine closes a CDR3 of 14 amino acids. Only CDR3 DNA remains: 42 bases, in frame from the first base. V is pared back by 4 bases and J by 4 bases, with 13 bases lying between the germline termini.